The 27 T cell receptor beta chains listed next were all sequenced from one sample in a study of blood T cell repertoires in COVID-19. The repertoire was sequenced with immunoSEQ multiplex PCR; TCRdb's copy has only in-frame clones and lacks some. The sample yields a few hundred thousand clones, roughly nine tenths seen once. Sequenced material: PBMCs or T cells enriched from blood (not recorded which). These receptors came from a young man who had recovered from COVID-19.

V usage is TRBV11-2 and J usage is TRBJ1-1; perhaps TRBD1 as D (6 bases). Germline CDR1 reads SGHAT; CDR2 reads FQNNGV. V lost 11 bases and J lost 1, with 14 bases in between. This CDR3 is 13 amino acids long. DNA for the CDR3: TGTGCCGGACGGGACACTCAGAACACTGAAGCTTTCTTT. It specifies CAGRDTQNTEAFF. Looking up the rest from reference TRBV11-2 and TRBJ1-1 gives the full variable domain: EAGVAQSPRYKIIEKRQSVAFWCNPISGHATLYWYQQILGQGPKLLIQFQNNGVVDDSQLPKDRFSAERLKGVDSTLKIQPAKLEDSAVYLCAGRDTQNTEAFFGQGTRLTVV.

This sequence joins TRBV28 and TRBJ1-2, with unresolved D. The ends were cut back, 3 bases at V and 3 bases at J, with 8 bases in the middle. The CDR3 covers 13 residues. In germline, CDR1 is MDHEN, CDR2 SYDVKM. The CDR3, as DNA: TGTGCCAGCAGTTTGGGCCTCGACTATGGCTACACCTTC. It yields the protein CASSLGLDYGYTF.

In DNA form, the CDR3 reads TGTGCCAGCAGCCAGGGAGTGGGGACTGAAGCTTTCTTT. Translating gives CASSQGVGTEAFF. The V gene is TRBV3-1 (or the pseudogene TRBV3-2), the J gene TRBJ1-1; D ambiguous. The length of the CDR3 is 13 residues. With 3 bases removed from V and 5 bases from J, the gap between germline ends came to 10 bases. The germline CDR1 and CDR2 sequences are LGHDT and YNNKEL (reference sequence).

This chain joins TRBV3-1 (or the pseudogene TRBV3-2) and TRBJ1-1; unclear D gene. Germline assignment: CDR1 LGHDT and CDR2 YNNKEL (reference sequence). The V gene lost 1 base and the J gene lost 2 bases, with 5 bases spanning the gap. This CDR3 region has 13 residues. CDR3 loop: CASSQGTNTEAFF. The CDR3 DNA is TGTGCCAGCAGCCAAGGAACTAACACTGAAGCTTTCTTT.

The chain couples TRBV5-1 to TRBJ2-1; 8 nucleotides line up with TRBD1. The length of the CDR3 is 15 residues. The V gene's germline CDR1 is SGHRS and CDR2 YFSETQ. V was pared by 0 bases and J by 8 bases, with 7 bases of the junction left unmatched. This CDR3 reads CASSLARTGIYEQFF. The CDR3 nucleotides are TGCGCCAGCAGCTTGGCTCGGACAGGGATTTATGAGCAGTTCTTC.

The rearrangement joins TRBV24-1 to TRBJ2-7; TRBD2 matches 10 bases. CDR3 length equals 13 residues. Trimming at V came to 10 bases and at J to 5 bases, leaving 7 bases not matched to a gene. From germline, CDR1 is KGHDR and CDR2 SFDVKD. CDR3 protein: CATSGTSDHEQYF. DNA of the CDR3: TGTGCCACTTCCGGGACTAGCGACCACGAGCAGTACTTC.

CDR3 in amino acids: CASSLSGRGHF. CDR3 DNA: TGTGCCAGCAGTTTATCGGGGAGAGGGCATTTT. This chain uses TRBV28 with TRBJ1-5; D is undetermined. V was cut by 1 base and J by 15 bases, with 10 bases left in between. Germline loops: CDR1 MDHEN, CDR2 SYDVKM. This CDR3 is built from 11 residues.

The gene calls are TRBV6-1 and TRBJ1-2; the match to TRBD1 covers 8 bases. The CDR3 loop spans 14 amino acids. The V gene end was trimmed by 2 bases and the J gene end by 5 bases; junction bases not matched to a gene: 4. Germline V gene lookup returns CDR1 MNHNS and CDR2 SASEGT. The CDR3 nucleotides read TGTGCCAGCAGTGAAAGCAGGGGGCGGTATGGCTACACCTTC. Its translation: CASSESRGRYGYTF.

This chain links TRBV29-1 with TRBJ2-3, with a weak D call TRBD2 (5 bases). The CDR3 sequence is 13 residues long. The ends were cut back, 3 bases at V and 0 bases at J, with 7 bases in the middle. Germline V gene sequence: CDR1 SQVTM, CDR2 ANQGSEA. The CDR3 spells CSVDWTSTDTQYF. The CDR3 DNA follows: TGCAGCGTTGATTGGACTAGCACAGATACGCAGTATTTT.

The J gene is TRBJ1-2, the V gene TRBV6-5; D might be TRBD1 (5 bases). The CDR3 has 14 amino acids. Trimming left V 0 bases short and J 3 bases short, with 8 bases between. Germline loops: CDR1 MNHEY, CDR2 SVGAGI. The CDR3 sequence: CASSYSQADYGYTF. The CDR3 DNA sequence: TGTGCCAGCAGTTACTCACAGGCAGACTATGGCTACACCTTC.

The chain recombines TRBV28 with TRBJ1-1; possibly TRBD1 for D (6 bases). The CDR3 totals 16 residues. V lost 6 bases and J 0 bases, leaving 17 bases between the germline ends. Germline V gene data show CDR1 as MDHEN and CDR2 as SYDVKM. The chain's CDR3 is CASSDPRQAMNTEAFF. The CDR3 DNA follows: TGTGCCAGCAGCGACCCCCGACAGGCAATGAACACTGAAGCTTTCTTT.

The chain joins TRBV18 to TRBJ1-4, with a possible D match to TRBD1 (5 bases). The CDR3 contains 14 residues. V lost 2 bases and J lost 3, with 7 bases in between. Germline loops: CDR1 KGHSH, CDR2 LQKENI. DNA for the CDR3: TGTGCCAGCTCACCAAGACAGTCTAATGAAAAACTGTTTTTT. It encodes CASSPRQSNEKLFF.

This clone was observed at least ten times. The chain has TRBV28 and TRBJ2-1; D not resolved. The CDR3 has 12 amino acids. Trimming pared 5 bases from V and 12 bases from J, leaving 14 bases between. The V gene's germline CDR1 is MDHEN and CDR2 SYDVKM. CDR3 DNA: TGTGCCAGCAGTCCCCTGGGTCAGGTGCAGTTCTTC. Protein product: CASSPLGQVQFF.

This chain connects TRBV5-1 to TRBJ2-7; D uncertain. Trimming took off 0 bases at V and 1 base at J, with 17 bases between the two ends. The V gene's germline CDR1 is SGHRS and CDR2 YFSETQ. There are 17 residues in the CDR3. The CDR3 reads CASSLAPPAADSYEQYF. The DNA of the CDR3 is TGCGCCAGCAGCTTGGCCCCCCCTGCGGCGGATTCCTACGAGCAGTACTTC.

The rearrangement uses TRBV6-2 or TRBV6-3 and TRBJ2-6; 11 bases are shared with TRBD1. V dropped 5 bases and J dropped 3; count of bases not matched to a gene: 3. Germline CDR1 is MNHEY and CDR2 is SVGEGT. The CDR3 contains 16 residues. This chain's CDR3 is CASSQDRGHGANVLTF. The DNA of the CDR3 is TGTGCCAGCAGTCAGGACAGGGGGCATGGGGCCAACGTCCTGACTTTC.

This clone came up a few times. The chain links TRBV5-1 to TRBJ2-7; D is unclear. Germline CDR1 SGHRS, CDR2 YFSETQ. The CDR3 spans 12 residues. V lost 0 bases and J 4 bases, leaving 5 bases between the germline ends. DNA of the CDR3: TGCGCCAGCAGCTTGGTCAGTTACGAGCAGTACTTC. Translation: CASSLVSYEQYF.

The V gene is TRBV6-5, the J gene TRBJ1-2; D may be TRBD1 (5 bases). Trimming removed 4 bases from V and 1 base from J, with 10 bases in between. Germline CDR1 MNHEY, CDR2 SVGAGI. The CDR3 consists of 14 residues. The CDR3 spells CASSLNRINYGYTF. CDR3 coding DNA: TGTGCCAGCAGTTTAAACAGGATTAACTATGGCTACACCTTC.

The V and J genes are TRBV5-1 and TRBJ2-7; D is possibly TRBD1 (6 bases). The CDR3 is 15 amino acids. CDR1 is SGHRS and CDR2 is YFSETQ in the germline V gene. V was shortened by 2 bases and J by 2 bases, with 14 bases between the two germline ends. As DNA, the CDR3 is TGCGCCAGCAGCTTAACCAGGGGTCCTACCTACGAGCAGTACTTC. The encoded protein is CASSLTRGPTYEQYF.

The CDR3 is CASSPGVWVGARNEQYF. CDR3 DNA: TGTGCCAGCAGCCCAGGGGTTTGGGTCGGGGCCAGGAACGAGCAGTACTTC. The V call is TRBV3-1 (or the pseudogene TRBV3-2), the J call TRBJ2-7, with D possibly being TRBD1 (6 bases). The CDR3 spans 17 residues. Trimming stripped 4 bases from V and 5 bases from J, with 24 bases between. The germline V gene encodes CDR1 LGHDT and CDR2 YNNKEL (reference sequence).

V and J are TRBV27 and TRBJ2-1, with a possible D match to TRBD1 (6 bases). V was cut by 2 bases and J by 6 bases, with 14 bases left in between. This CDR3 comprises 15 residues. CDR1 MNHEY and CDR2 SMNVEV come from the germline V gene (reference sequence). This chain's CDR3 is CASSLTVGQINEQFF. CDR3 sequence (DNA): TGTGCCAGCAGTTTAACAGTGGGACAAATCAATGAGCAGTTCTTC.

This sequence joins TRBV30 and TRBJ1-4; D unresolved. The CDR3 has 13 amino acids. The ends were cut back, 2 bases at V and 8 bases at J, with 12 bases in the middle. Germline lookup yields CDR1 GTSNPN and CDR2 SVGIG (reference sequence). In DNA form, the CDR3 reads TGTGCCTGGAGTTTGGGCAGTTACGAAAAACTGTTTTTT. Its protein product is CAWSLGSYEKLFF.

This clone was detected only once. Within the sample, other DNA sequences also encode this same CDR3. This chain connects TRBV30 to TRBJ2-7; D gene ambiguous. The CDR3 has 11 amino acids. The V and J ends lost 3 bases and 0 bases respectively, with 3 bases between them. Germline lookup yields CDR1 GTSNPN and CDR2 SVGIG (reference sequence). The CDR3 region has the DNA TGTGCCTGGAGCGGCTCCTACGAGCAGTACTTC. Translation gives CAWSGSYEQYF.

The chain uses TRBV28 and TRBJ2-2, with 8 positions matching TRBD1. The CDR3 contains 15 residues. V trimming: 6 bases; J trimming: 4 bases; junction bases outside the gene matches: 7. Germline assignment: CDR1 MDHEN and CDR2 SYDVKM. CDR3 loop: CASSYDRGVTGELFF. In nucleotides, the CDR3 is TGTGCCAGCAGCTATGACAGGGGTGTCACCGGGGAGCTGTTTTTT.

This chain joins TRBV7-9 and TRBJ1-4, with D perhaps TRBD1 (6 bases). Germline CDR1 is SEHNR and CDR2 is FQNEAQ (reference sequence). V lost 3 bases and J lost 2, with 13 bases in between. The CDR3 sequence is 16 residues long. In DNA, the CDR3 is TGTGCCAGCAGCTTTCAGGGGCTGAGCACTAATGAAAAACTGTTTTTT. The encoded protein is CASSFQGLSTNEKLFF.

The V call is TRBV16, the J call TRBJ2-1; 7 nucleotides match TRBD2. The CDR3 has 15 residues. With V trimmed by 4 bases and J by 0 bases, 3 bases remained unmatched. CDR1 is KGHSY and CDR2 is FQNENV in the germline V gene. In DNA, the CDR3 is TGTGCCAGCAGCCGATCTAGCGGCTCCTACAATGAGCAGTTCTTC. Amino acid sequence: CASSRSSGSYNEQFF.

The chain joins TRBV18 to TRBJ1-3; no definite D call. Germline CDR1 and CDR2: KGHSH and LQKENI. CDR3 length: 15 residues. The V end was cut by 3 bases, the J end by 0 bases, with 9 bases between. CDR3 in amino acids: CASSPLADSGNTIYF. CDR3 in DNA: TGTGCCAGCTCACCCTTAGCTGACTCTGGAAACACCATATATTTT.

The chain couples TRBV2 to TRBJ1-2; the D gene is possibly TRBD1 (6 bases). Deletions cut 6 bases from V and 3 bases from J, with 14 bases between. The CDR3 loop spans 14 amino acids. The germline V gene has CDR1 SNHLY and CDR2 FYNNEI. CDR3 coding DNA: TGTGCCAGCAGACGGACAGAGTTCGACTATGGCTACACCTTC. Its translation: CASRRTEFDYGYTF.